These 16 T cell receptor beta chains originate from one sample sequenced in a study of blood T cell repertoires in COVID-19. TCRdb's copy holds only in-frame clones and misses some; the assay was immunoSEQ multiplex PCR. The sample lists more than 300,000 clones, 65% to 90% occurring once. Sequenced sample: PBMCs or T cells enriched from blood (not recorded which). The receptors stem from a woman aged 18-30 years who had recovered from COVID-19.

The chain has TRBV19 and TRBJ1-5, with a tentative D call TRBD1 (5 bases). V was pared by 2 bases and J by 4 bases, with 12 bases between. Germline V CDR1 and CDR2: LNHDA, SQIVND (reference sequence). The CDR3 extends over 15 amino acids. The CDR3 DNA is TGTGCCAGTAGTATATATCCAGGGCGGAATCAGCCCCAGCATTTT. It specifies CASSIYPGRNQPQHF.

CDR3 region: CASSSTGVKRSTEAFF. The CDR3 nucleotides are TGTGCCAGCAGCTCGACCGGGGTTAAAAGAAGCACTGAAGCTTTCTTT. The genes are TRBV7-9 and TRBJ1-1; no definite D call. Trimming shortened V by 4 bases and J by 4 bases, and 19 bases separated the two germline ends. The germline V gene has CDR1 SEHNR and CDR2 FQNEAQ (reference sequence). This CDR3 contains 16 residues.

J is TRBJ1-1 and V is TRBV3-1 (or the pseudogene TRBV3-2); TRBD1 matches at 8 bases. The V gene's germline CDR1 is LGHDT and CDR2 YNNKEL (reference sequence). The J segment lost 5 bases and the V segment lost 4 bases, leaving 6 bases of the junction unmatched. The CDR3 is made up of 14 amino acids. The CDR3 nucleotides are TGTGCCAGCAGCCCAGGGGGCAGGGGGACTGAAGCTTTCTTT. Its protein product is CASSPGGRGTEAFF.

The chain is built from TRBV11-2 and TRBJ2-4; D is possibly TRBD1 (6 bases). V lost 5 bases and J 2 bases, leaving 22 bases between the germline ends. The germline V gene has CDR1 SGHAT and CDR2 FQNNGV. This CDR3 is 18 amino acids long. Here the CDR3 DNA reads TGTGCCAGCAGCCTTCTTATGGACAGTAATCTATCCAAAAACATTCAGTACTTC. Translation gives CASSLLMDSNLSKNIQYF.

This chain uses TRBV18 with TRBJ1-1; D is perhaps TRBD1 (6 bases). Germline values: CDR1 KGHSH, CDR2 LQKENI. The CDR3 totals 15 residues. V was pared by 3 bases and J by 6 bases, with 17 bases between. The CDR3 nucleotides read TGTGCCAGCTCACCCATACAGGGTAAGAGCGCTGAAGCTTTCTTT. As protein: CASSPIQGKSAEAFF.

The CDR3 region has the DNA TGTGCCTGGAGTGGGCTAGCGGCTGGCACAGATACGCAGTATTTT. This sequence encodes CAWSGLAAGTDTQYF. J is TRBJ2-3 and V is TRBV30; 7 bases match TRBD2. CDR1 is GTSNPN, CDR2 SVGIG, per germline (reference sequence). The CDR3 loop spans 15 amino acids. With V trimmed by 1 base and J by 1 base, 5 bases remained unmatched.

The rearrangement joins TRBV10-3 to TRBJ1-2; 10 bases line up with TRBD1. Unmatched junction bases numbered 11, after V lost 11 bases and J lost 2 bases. The CDR3 contains 15 residues. The germline gives CDR1 ENHRY, CDR2 SYGVKD. CDR3 DNA sequence: TGTGCCGCACCGCTACCGGGACAGGGGAACTATGGCTACACCTTC. This translates into CAAPLPGQGNYGYTF.

The chain recombines TRBV2 with TRBJ2-5, with a possible D match to TRBD1 (5 bases). This CDR3 contains 15 residues. The V gene's germline CDR1 is SNHLY and CDR2 FYNNEI. V shed 8 bases and J shed 1 base, with 17 bases lying between them. CDR3 protein: CASRGPTGPQETQYF. In DNA, the CDR3 is TGTGCCAGCCGAGGCCCCACAGGCCCCCAAGAGACCCAGTACTTC.

This chain joins TRBV5-1 and TRBJ2-7, with 11 bases lining up with TRBD1. Germline loops: CDR1 SGHRS, CDR2 YFSETQ. The CDR3 runs to 14 residues. J lost 4 bases, V lost 4 bases, and 4 bases had no gene match. Written as DNA, the CDR3 is TGCGCCAGCAGCCCGGACAGGGGGCGATACGAGCAGTACTTC. Protein product: CASSPDRGRYEQYF.

This clone was observed a handful of times. The genes are TRBV7-9 and TRBJ1-3; a weak D match, TRBD1 (5 bases). The germline V gene encodes CDR1 SEHNR and CDR2 FQNEAQ (reference sequence). The CDR3 is 15 residues long. V gave up 5 bases and J gave up 0 bases, with 11 bases separating them. The CDR3 DNA reads TGTGCCAGCAGCCCCGACAGTAGCTCTGGAAACACCATATATTTT. It encodes CASSPDSSSGNTIYF.

V and J are TRBV30 and TRBJ1-3; D is undetermined. V was pared by 2 bases and J by 3 bases, with 2 bases between. Germline loops: CDR1 GTSNPN, CDR2 SVGIG (reference sequence). The CDR3 contains 11 residues. The CDR3 here is CAWSYGNTIYF. CDR3 in DNA: TGTGCCTGGAGTTATGGAAACACCATATATTTT.

The chain couples TRBV6-1 to TRBJ2-7; D not resolved. The V gene lost 0 bases and the J gene lost 2 bases, with 5 bases spanning the gap. The CDR3 runs to 13 residues. Germline CDR1 reads MNHNS; CDR2 reads SASEGT. CDR3 region: CASSEAPAYEQYF. CDR3 bases: TGTGCCAGCAGTGAAGCTCCGGCCTACGAGCAGTACTTC.

CDR3 in DNA: TGTGCCAGCAGAAAGGTGGCGGGGAGAGGGGAGACCCAGTACTTC. It is translated as CASRKVAGRGETQYF. The chain is built from TRBV11-2 and TRBJ2-5; D perhaps matches TRBD2 (6 bases). Germline CDR1 reads SGHAT; CDR2 reads FQNNGV. Trimming took off 6 bases at V and 5 bases at J, with 19 bases between the two ends. The CDR3 runs 15 residues.

The chain's CDR3 is CASSAGDGNTEAFF. The CDR3 coding sequence is TGTGCCAGCAGCGCAGGGGATGGGAACACTGAAGCTTTCTTT. The chain recombines TRBV6-6 with TRBJ1-1; perhaps TRBD1 as D (6 bases). The germline V gene encodes CDR1 MNHNY and CDR2 SVGAGI (reference sequence). The CDR3 consists of 14 residues. V lost 6 bases, J lost 1 base, and 12 bases lay in between.

The J gene is TRBJ2-3, the V gene TRBV6-7, with a possible D match to TRBD1 (5 bases). TRBV6-7 is an ORF, with its function uncertain. The CDR3 sequence is 22 residues long. V lost 8 bases to trimming and J lost 1 base, with 37 bases between them. The CDR3 DNA sequence: TGTGCCAGCCGAAACGCACCTGGGGTAGAACGACAGTTAGGTACCCGCACAGATACGCAGTATTTT. This translates into CASRNAPGVERQLGTRTDTQYF.

The chain has TRBV7-9 and TRBJ1-2; D is possibly TRBD1 (6 bases). This CDR3 spans 16 amino acids. V shed 1 base and J shed 2 bases, with 14 bases lying between them. Germline loops: CDR1 SEHNR, CDR2 FQNEAQ (reference sequence). The CDR3 protein is CASSLVGNRANYGYTF. The DNA of the CDR3 is TGTGCCAGCAGCTTAGTGGGCAACAGGGCCAACTATGGCTACACCTTC.